Shown below are 3 T cell receptor beta chains from a single sample sequenced in a study of T cell responses to AZD1222 COVID-19 vaccine. The protocol was immunoSEQ multiplex PCR, while the TCRdb copy is restricted to in-frame clones and leaves out a portion. The repertoire holds approximately 150,000 clones, roughly nine tenths seen once, with approximately 3.4% in the top ten. The input for sequencing was peripheral blood, taken 28 days after the second AZD1222 dose. Receptor source: an adult who received the AZD1222 COVID-19 vaccine.

In nucleotides, the CDR3 is TGTGCCAGCAGCTTGGGGCTCACGGGACAGGGGGCGCGCACTGAAGCTTTCTTT. Translation gives CASSLGLTGQGARTEAFF. The rearrangement joins TRBV5-5 to TRBJ1-1; TRBD1 agrees at 12 bases. This CDR3 is 18 amino acids long. V dropped 0 bases and J dropped 4; count of bases not matched to a gene: 10. Per the germline V gene, CDR1 is SGHKS and CDR2 is YYEKEE (reference sequence).

This chain links TRBV5-4 with TRBJ2-7, with D possibly being TRBD2 (5 bases). CDR3 length: 14 amino acids. The V and J ends lost 0 bases and 3 bases respectively, with 10 bases between them. Germline V gene lookup returns CDR1 SGHNT and CDR2 YYREEE (reference sequence). The CDR3 loop reads CASSLDRGYYEQYF. Here the CDR3 DNA reads TGTGCCAGCAGCTTGGATCGGGGTTACTACGAGCAGTACTTC. The full variable domain, with the rest looked up from reference TRBV5-4 and TRBJ2-7, is ETGVTQSPTHLIKTRGQQVTLRCSSQSGHNTVSWYQQALGQGPQFIFQYYREEENGRGNFPPRFSGLQFPNYSSELNVNALELDDSALYLCASSLDRGYYEQYFGPGTRLTVT.

The chain uses TRBV28 and TRBJ1-3; a possible D gene is TRBD1 (5 bases). V was pared by 4 bases and J by 0 bases, with 10 bases between. Germline assignment: CDR1 MDHEN and CDR2 SYDVKM. CDR3 length: 15 residues. The CDR3 is CASSSGAFSGNTIYF. DNA for the CDR3: TGTGCCAGCAGTTCCGGGGCCTTCTCTGGAAACACCATATATTTT. Based on the CDR3 plus reference TRBV28 and TRBJ1-3, the full variable domain is DVKVTQSSRYLVKRTGEKVFLECVQDMDHENMFWYRQDPGLGLRLIYFSYDVKMKEKGDIPEGYSVSREKKERFSLILESASTNQTSMYLCASSSGAFSGNTIYFGEGSWLTVV.